The rows below give T cell receptor beta chains drawn from one sample of a study of shared T cell receptors in the human thymus. Sequenced by immunoSEQ multiplex PCR; TCRdb stores in-frame clones only, minus some. This sample yields 600,000 to 900,000 clones, of which 80% to 90% are seen a single time; about 0.011% belongs to the top ten. This sample also belongs to another study, concerning human thymus T cells.

The sample consisted of thymocytes. The receptors shown here come from a girl in the first two years of life with a congenital heart defect. Both conserved end residues are trimmed from each CDR3.

V gene: TRBV27; J gene: TRBJ2-4; CDR3 protein: ASRTSGANIQY
V gene: TRBV28; J gene: TRBJ1-3; CDR3 protein: ASSLSGLSSGNTIY
V gene: TRBV4-1; J gene: TRBJ2-2; CDR3 protein: ASSQGGEQGARAGELF
V gene: TRBV12-5; J gene: TRBJ1-5; CDR3 protein: ASGGDRGCSNQPQH
V gene: TRBV10-3; J gene: TRBJ1-2; CDR3 protein: ASCGDYGYT
V gene: TRBV6-6; J gene: TRBJ2-7; CDR3 protein: ASSYNLAGGTYEQY
V gene: TRBV7-9; J gene: TRBJ2-7; CDR3 protein: ASSPRSNRGQSYEQY
V gene: TRBV10-3; J gene: TRBJ1-1; CDR3 protein: AISPLRSRTGRAF
V gene: TRBV6-6; J gene: TRBJ1-5; CDR3 protein: ASSTTGTGVWQPQH
V gene: TRBV5-1; J gene: TRBJ2-7; CDR3 protein: ASSLTGRTGPLPHNKY
V gene: TRBV28; J gene: TRBJ2-3; CDR3 protein: ASSLGRSWLAPYSDTQY
V gene: TRBV11-3; J gene: TRBJ2-3; CDR3 protein: ASSLDRPDTQY
V gene: TRBV5-4; J gene: TRBJ2-7; CDR3 protein: ASSVITGTVTTYEQY
V gene: TRBV5-1; J gene: TRBJ2-1; CDR3 protein: ASSPRGGGYNEQF
V gene: TRBV7-9; J gene: TRBJ2-1; CDR3 protein: ASSLEFPNEQF
V gene: TRBV6-6; J gene: TRBJ1-2; CDR3 protein: ASLGAGNNYGYT
V gene: TRBV5-1; J gene: TRBJ1-4; CDR3 protein: ASSLDGTEGGGEKLF
V gene: TRBV5-6; J gene: TRBJ2-4; CDR3 protein: ASSFWPKNIQY
V gene: TRBV7-8; J gene: TRBJ1-6; CDR3 protein: ASSTAGTGHSPLH
V gene: TRBV2; J gene: TRBJ2-7; CDR3 protein: ASTEDREIYEQY